A selection of T cell receptor beta chains follows, all from one sample in a study of OX40 agonist ivuxolimab in advanced cancers. Profiled with immunoSEQ multiplex PCR; TCRdb holds only in-frame clones, not every one. The sample has about 66,000 clones; roughly nine tenths are singletons. This material consisted of CD4+ or CD8+ T cells sorted from blood, taken in a trial of the OX40 agonist ivuxolimab. The receptor source for this set is an adult with an advanced solid tumor such as melanoma, head and neck, liver or kidney cancer. The CDR3 runs from the conserved cysteine through the conserved F or W.

>TRBV11-2|TRBJ2-2
CASSLAGGPVTGELFF
>TRBV4-1|TRBJ1-2
CASSQEVFPNYGYTF
>TRBV7-3|TRBJ2-7
CASSLSPAGAYEQYF
>TRBV7-6|TRBJ1-2
CASSLVSGYGYTF
>TRBV9|TRBJ2-7
CASAPGQGFSYEQYF
>TRBV6-5|TRBJ2-5
CASSYSNRGRETQYF
>TRBV7-7|TRBJ2-1
CASSLSGAYNEQFF
>TRBV5-6|TRBJ2-7
CASSLASRDLIKYF
>TRBV5-4|TRBJ2-1
CASTPGGSTEQFF
>TRBV14|TRBJ2-1
CASSQGLAGANEQFF
>TRBV29-1|TRBJ2-1
CSVLSGGRGEQFF
>TRBV19|TRBJ1-1
CASSISGGTTEAFF
>TRBV27|TRBJ1-1
CASSSQASGAFF
>TRBV11-2|TRBJ2-7
CASSPGGLYEQYF